This T cell receptor beta chain was profiled in a study of identical twins (TCRdb year 2016). Background for the entire study: The study deep-sequenced TCR alpha and beta repertoires from monozygotic twins, unrelated adults of various ages and cord blood to test whether fetal clonotypes persist. To rule out contamination, the twin experiments were replicated at different times with different library preparation protocols.

This clonotype turned up a few times. Its cognate antigen has yet to be identified. Base qualities are not at hand, and no much larger clone is one base apart. V ends up 4 bases short and J 0 bases short, with an unmatched junction base count of 2. Reading from cysteine to phenylalanine, the CDR3 counts 16 amino acids. Here the CDR3 DNA is all that survives: 48 bases in frame from base 1. The germline V gene gives CDR1 as KGHDR and CDR2 as SFDVKD. Library generation was performed with 5' RACE. Sequencer: Illumina HiSeq 2000. A universal primer binding site was introduced by template switching, and a unique molecular identifier was present in the final cDNA, enabling accurate counting of TCR cDNA molecules. Specific primers in the conserved constant-segment region were used to synthesize first-strand cDNA for TCR alpha and beta chains. Each cDNA library was double barcoded, with a SMART-Mk sample barcode plus Illumina barcodes, to control for contamination. TruSeq adapter sequences, together with Illumina sample barcodes, were added in two successive PCR steps. TCR alpha and beta cDNA libraries were sequenced on the Illumina HiSeq platform with custom primers. The paper's processing steps were these. MiGEC processed the raw reads to extract unique molecular identifiers, while MiXCR was used to determine the CDR3 positions. For each individual, recombination models were inferred using an EM algorithm with the repgenHMM and IGoR tools. Shared clonotype analysis was performed with the tcR package in R, normalizing sharing by the product of cloneset sizes. Out-of-frame nonproductive sequences were analyzed to study raw recombination free of thymic and clonal selection effects. Clones were called with MiXCR by TCRdb after fastp trimmed the public reads at Q25, and only in-frame beta chains were retained. Entries are consolidated by CDR3 protein sequence, retaining the most common genes and DNA. The V and J calls follow TCRdb's processing rather than the paper's. The sample table lists roughly 690,000 distinct CDR3 sequences, 21% of them with a count of one. The ten top clones hold roughly 4% of the sample.

All donors were healthy Caucasians. Three pairs of female monozygotic twins, all aged 18 to 29 years, made up the twin cohort. RNA for TCR libraries was isolated from peripheral blood mononuclear cells. What the study reported, not specific to this receptor: Out-of-frame TCR alpha sequences shared between twins showed an excess of low generation-probability sequences compared with coincidental sharing between unrelated individuals. Because the same donors could not be followed over many years, the conclusions depended on cross-sectional statistical analysis. Invariant T cells such as MAIT and iNKT could partly confound zero-insertion analyses, though diverse VJ usage argued against this for most clonotypes. The excess sharing between twins in beta out-of-frame sequences was weaker because fewer shared sequences reduced the signal-to-noise ratio. Recombination models systematically underestimated out-of-frame TCR alpha sharing in monozygotic twins but agreed with sharing between unrelated individuals. Fewer insertions were carried by abundant cord blood beta clonotypes, a similar but weaker trend appeared in young adult naive repertoires, and no such trend appeared in memory repertoires.

The sample was also reused in another study, on T cells expressing NK-cell markers. The second source states: In sorted CD3+CD56+NKG2C+, CD3+CD56+NKG2C- and CD3+CD56-NKG2C+ T-cell subsets from eight donors, TCR beta-chain repertoires were profiled. Seven of the eight sequenced donors were HCMV-seropositive and one was HCMV-seronegative. To restrict sorting to alphabetaTCR-expressing T cells, an anti-gammadeltaTCR antibody was added in several experiments. In six donors, the dominant CD3+CD56+NKG2C+ clonotypes ranked among the top 10 CD8+ clonotypes, making up 1.0-7.0% of CD8+ T cells. Those dominant clonotypes were again the most abundant among CD3+CD56-NKG2C+ cells in a few donors, at about 28.3-60.1%. It remained unclear whether the expanded NKG2C-expressing T cell clones were specific for HCMV antigens. Randomly selected healthy volunteers, three men and five women, were used as the eight sequenced donors. To determine HCMV serostatus, a commercial ELISA kit was used to detect HCMV-specific IgG in serum. For roughly 6 donors, bulk peripheral blood T-cell repertoires were also sequenced from unsorted PBMC. MIGEC was used to demultiplex reads and group the reads by UMI, and MiTCR was used to assemble and quantify clonotypes. To remove erroneous sequences, TCR cDNA sequences were retained only when supported by two or more reads. The tcR package was used for downstream repertoire analysis, and clonotypes were matched across fractions by CDR3 nucleotide sequence plus V segment. Antigen specificity was annotated against VDJdb with VDJmatch, allowing one amino acid substitution in CDR3.

Specimen: PBMCs. Here the chain combines TRBV24-1 and TRBJ2-1, with 10 middle bases fitting TRBD2. The sequence was collected from a young woman in good health. CDR3 sequence: CATSDPSGSSYNEQFF. The nucleotide sequence reads as follows: TGTGCCACCAGTGACCCTAGCGGGAGCTCCTACAATGAGCAGTTCTTC.